One and the same sample provided the 3 T cell receptor beta chains below, sequenced in a study of T cell repertoires and HLA-DP antigens. Assay: immunoSEQ multiplex PCR; the TCRdb copy retains only in-frame clones and omits some. This table has about 89,000 clones, about nine tenths appearing once. These receptors are not linked to any known antigen. Input material: CD4+ T cells from PBMCs. The receptors come from a man aged 45 to 65 in good health and CMV-seronegative.

The chain links TRBV9 to TRBJ2-1; maybe TRBD2 (5 bases). The CDR3 is made up of 14 amino acids. Germline CDR1 and CDR2: SGDLS and YYNGEE. The V end was cut by 4 bases, the J end by 0 bases, with 8 bases between. In DNA form, the CDR3 reads TGTGCCAGCAGCCCGGAGGTCTCCTACAATGAGCAGTTCTTC. Its protein is CASSPEVSYNEQFF. Combining the CDR3 with reference TRBV9 and TRBJ2-1 gives the whole variable domain DSGVTQTPKHLITATGQRVTLRCSPRSGDLSVYWYQQSLDQGLQFLIQYYNGEERAKGNILERFSAQQFPDLHSELNLSSLELGDSALYFCASSPEVSYNEQFFGPGTRLTVL.

Concerning this clone: A much larger clone differs from this one at a single base, so this may be a read error. Other DNA sequences in this sample translate to the same CDR3. The V gene is TRBV5-1, the J gene TRBJ2-5; no reliable D call. This CDR3 comprises 11 residues. Germline assignment: CDR1 SGHRS and CDR2 YFSETQ. V lost 2 bases and J 2 bases, leaving 1 base between the germline ends. For the CDR3, the DNA is TGCGCCAGCAGCTTACAAGAGACCCAGTACTTC. This codes for CASSLQETQYF.

The chain recombines TRBV7-2 with TRBJ2-5; 7 bases align to TRBD1. Losses at the gene ends were 6 bases for V and 3 bases for J; bases not matched to a gene: 7. Germline V CDR1 and CDR2: SGHTA, FQGNSA. This CDR3 is 14 amino acids long. CDR3 nucleotides: TGTGCCAGCAGGCCCGGGACAGTTAAAGAGACCCAGTACTTC. Its protein product is CASRPGTVKETQYF.